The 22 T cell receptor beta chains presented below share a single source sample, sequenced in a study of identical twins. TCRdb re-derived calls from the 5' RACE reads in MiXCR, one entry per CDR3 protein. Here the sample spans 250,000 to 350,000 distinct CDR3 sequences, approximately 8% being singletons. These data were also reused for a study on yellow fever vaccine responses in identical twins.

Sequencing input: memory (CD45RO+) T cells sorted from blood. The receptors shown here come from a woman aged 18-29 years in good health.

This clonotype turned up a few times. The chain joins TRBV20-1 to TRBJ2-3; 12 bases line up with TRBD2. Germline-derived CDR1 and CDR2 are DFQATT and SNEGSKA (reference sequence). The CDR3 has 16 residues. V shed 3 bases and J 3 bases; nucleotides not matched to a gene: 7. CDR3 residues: CSASYLAGGQTDTQYF. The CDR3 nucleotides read TGCAGTGCTAGTTATCTAGCGGGAGGGCAAACAGATACGCAGTATTTT.

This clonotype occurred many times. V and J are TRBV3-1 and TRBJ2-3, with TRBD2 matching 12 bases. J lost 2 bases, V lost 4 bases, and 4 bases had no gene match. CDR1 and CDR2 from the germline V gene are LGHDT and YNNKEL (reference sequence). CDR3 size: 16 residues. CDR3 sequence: CASSRGLAGTTDTQYF. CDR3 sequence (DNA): TGTGCCAGCAGCCGGGGACTAGCGGGTACCACAGATACGCAGTATTTT.

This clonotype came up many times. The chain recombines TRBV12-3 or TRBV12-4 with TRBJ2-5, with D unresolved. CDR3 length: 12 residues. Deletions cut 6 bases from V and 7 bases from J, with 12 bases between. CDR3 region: CASRGNTATQYF. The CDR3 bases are TGTGCCAGCAGGGGTAACACGGCGACCCAGTACTTC.

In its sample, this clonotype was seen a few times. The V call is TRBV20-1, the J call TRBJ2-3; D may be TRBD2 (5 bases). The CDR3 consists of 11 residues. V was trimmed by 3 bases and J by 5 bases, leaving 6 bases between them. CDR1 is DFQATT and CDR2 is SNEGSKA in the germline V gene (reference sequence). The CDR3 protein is CSASGEDTQYF. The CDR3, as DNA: TGCAGTGCTAGCGGGGAAGATACGCAGTATTTT.

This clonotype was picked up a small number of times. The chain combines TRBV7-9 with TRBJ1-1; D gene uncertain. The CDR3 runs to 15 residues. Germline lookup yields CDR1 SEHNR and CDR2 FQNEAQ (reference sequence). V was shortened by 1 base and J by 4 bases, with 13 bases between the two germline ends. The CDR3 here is CASSLVLGGSTEAFF. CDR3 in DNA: TGTGCCAGCAGCTTAGTCCTAGGTGGGAGCACTGAAGCTTTCTTT.

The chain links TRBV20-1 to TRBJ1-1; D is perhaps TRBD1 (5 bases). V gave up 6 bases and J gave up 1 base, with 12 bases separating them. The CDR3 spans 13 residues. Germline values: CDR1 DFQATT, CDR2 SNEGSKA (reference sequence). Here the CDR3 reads CSARDEGNTEAFF. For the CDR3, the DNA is TGCAGTGCAAGGGACGAGGGGAACACTGAAGCTTTCTTT.

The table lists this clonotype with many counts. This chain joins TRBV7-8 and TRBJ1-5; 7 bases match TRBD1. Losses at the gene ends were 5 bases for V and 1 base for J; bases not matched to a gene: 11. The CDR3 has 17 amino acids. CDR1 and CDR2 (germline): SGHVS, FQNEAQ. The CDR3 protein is CASSETGRGRSNQPQHF. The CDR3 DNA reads TGTGCCAGCAGCGAGACAGGGAGAGGTAGAAGCAATCAGCCCCAGCATTTT.

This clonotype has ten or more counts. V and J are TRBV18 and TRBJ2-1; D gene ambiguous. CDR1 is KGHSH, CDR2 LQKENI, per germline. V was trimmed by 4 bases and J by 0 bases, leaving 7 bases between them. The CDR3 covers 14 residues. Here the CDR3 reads CASSLSDSYNEQFF. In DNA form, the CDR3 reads TGTGCCAGCTCACTAAGCGACTCCTACAATGAGCAGTTCTTC.

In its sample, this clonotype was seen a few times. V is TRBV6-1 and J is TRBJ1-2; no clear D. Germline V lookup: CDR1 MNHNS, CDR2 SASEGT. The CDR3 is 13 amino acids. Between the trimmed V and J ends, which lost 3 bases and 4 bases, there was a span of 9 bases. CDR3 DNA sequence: TGTGCCAGCAGTGATCAGGCGGGCTATGGCTACACCTTC. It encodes CASSDQAGYGYTF.

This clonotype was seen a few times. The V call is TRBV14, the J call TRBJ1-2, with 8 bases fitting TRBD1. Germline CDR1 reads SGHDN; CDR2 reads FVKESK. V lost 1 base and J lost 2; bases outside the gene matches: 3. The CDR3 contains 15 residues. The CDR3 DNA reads TGTGCCAGCAGCCAAGGGGGACAGGCCAACTATGGCTACACCTTC. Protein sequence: CASSQGGQANYGYTF.

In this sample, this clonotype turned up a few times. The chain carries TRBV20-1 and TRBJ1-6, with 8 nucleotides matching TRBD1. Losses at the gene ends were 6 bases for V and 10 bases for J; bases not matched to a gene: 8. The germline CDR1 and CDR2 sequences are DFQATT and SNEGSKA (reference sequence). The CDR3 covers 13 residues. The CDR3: CSAPGQGGSPLHF. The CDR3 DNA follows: TGCAGTGCACCCGGACAGGGAGGCTCACCCCTCCACTTT.

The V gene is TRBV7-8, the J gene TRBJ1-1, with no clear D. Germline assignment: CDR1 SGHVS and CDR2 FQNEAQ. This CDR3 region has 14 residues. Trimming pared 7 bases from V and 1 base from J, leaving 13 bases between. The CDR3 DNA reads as TGTGCCAGCACCCGGGCGGGTGGGAACACTGAAGCTTTCTTT. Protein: CASTRAGGNTEAFF. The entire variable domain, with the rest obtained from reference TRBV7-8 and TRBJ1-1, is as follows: GAGVSQSPRYKVAKRGQDVALRCDPISGHVSLFWYQQALGQGPEFLTYFQNEAQLDKSGLPSDRFFAERPEGSVSTLKIQRTQQEDSAVYLCASTRAGGNTEAFFGQGTRLTVV.

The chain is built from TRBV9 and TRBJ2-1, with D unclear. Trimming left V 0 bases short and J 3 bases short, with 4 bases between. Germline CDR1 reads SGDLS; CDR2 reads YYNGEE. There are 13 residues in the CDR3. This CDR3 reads CASSVANYNEQFF. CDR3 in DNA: TGTGCCAGCAGCGTAGCGAACTACAATGAGCAGTTCTTC.

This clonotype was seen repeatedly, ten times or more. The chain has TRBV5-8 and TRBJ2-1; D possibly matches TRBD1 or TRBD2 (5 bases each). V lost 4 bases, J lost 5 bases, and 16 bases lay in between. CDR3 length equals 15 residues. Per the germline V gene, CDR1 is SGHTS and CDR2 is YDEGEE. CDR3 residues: CASSPRDLANNEQFF. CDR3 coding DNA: TGTGCCAGCAGCCCCCGGGACCTGGCGAACAATGAGCAGTTCTTC.

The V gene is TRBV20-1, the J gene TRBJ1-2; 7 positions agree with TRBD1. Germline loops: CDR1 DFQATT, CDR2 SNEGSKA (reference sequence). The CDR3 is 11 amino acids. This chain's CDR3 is CSTGALYGYTF. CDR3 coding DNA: TGCAGCACAGGGGCGTTATATGGCTACACCTTC.

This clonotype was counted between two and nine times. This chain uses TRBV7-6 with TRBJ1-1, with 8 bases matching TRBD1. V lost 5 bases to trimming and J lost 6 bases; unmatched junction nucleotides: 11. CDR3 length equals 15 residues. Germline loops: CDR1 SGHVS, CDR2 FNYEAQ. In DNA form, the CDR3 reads TGTGCCAGCAGCCCCCAGGACAGGGTGGGTGCTGAAGCTTTCTTT. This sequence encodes CASSPQDRVGAEAFF.

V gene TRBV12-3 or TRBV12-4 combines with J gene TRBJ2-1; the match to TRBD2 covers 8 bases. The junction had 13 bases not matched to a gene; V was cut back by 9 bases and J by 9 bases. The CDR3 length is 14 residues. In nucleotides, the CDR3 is TGTGCCAGTGTCCGGGGACTAGGGGCCGGTGAGCAGTTCTTC. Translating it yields CASVRGLGAGEQFF.

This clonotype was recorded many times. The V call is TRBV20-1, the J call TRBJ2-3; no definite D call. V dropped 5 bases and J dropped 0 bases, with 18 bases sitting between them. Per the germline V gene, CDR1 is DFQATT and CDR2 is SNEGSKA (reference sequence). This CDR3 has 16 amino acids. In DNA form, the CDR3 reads TGCAGTGCTTCCCCGATGATGGAAGCGAGCACAGATACGCAGTATTTT. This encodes CSASPMMEASTDTQYF.

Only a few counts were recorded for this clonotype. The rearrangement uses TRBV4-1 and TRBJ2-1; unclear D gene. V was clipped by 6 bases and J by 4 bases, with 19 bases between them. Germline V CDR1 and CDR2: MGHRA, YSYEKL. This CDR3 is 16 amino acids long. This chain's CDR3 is CASRTRYEQYYNEQFF. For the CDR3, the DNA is TGCGCCAGCAGAACGAGGTACGAACAGTATTACAATGAGCAGTTCTTC.

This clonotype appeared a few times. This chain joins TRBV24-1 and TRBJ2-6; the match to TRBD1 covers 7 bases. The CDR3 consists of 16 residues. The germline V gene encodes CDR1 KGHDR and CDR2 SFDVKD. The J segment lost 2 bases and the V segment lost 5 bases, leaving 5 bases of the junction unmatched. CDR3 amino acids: CATSGNQGAGANVLTF. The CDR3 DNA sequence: TGTGCCACCAGTGGAAATCAGGGGGCTGGGGCCAACGTCCTGACTTTC.

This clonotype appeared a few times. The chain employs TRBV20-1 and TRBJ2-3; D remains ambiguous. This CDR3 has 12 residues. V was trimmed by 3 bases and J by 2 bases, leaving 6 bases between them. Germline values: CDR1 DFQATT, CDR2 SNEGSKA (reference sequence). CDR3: CSASENTDTQYF. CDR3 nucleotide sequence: TGCAGTGCTAGCGAAAACACAGATACGCAGTATTTT.

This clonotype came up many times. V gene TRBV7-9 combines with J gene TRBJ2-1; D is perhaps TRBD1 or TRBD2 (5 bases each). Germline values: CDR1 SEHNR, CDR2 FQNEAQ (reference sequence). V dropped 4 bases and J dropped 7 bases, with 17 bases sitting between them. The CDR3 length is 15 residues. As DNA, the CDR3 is TGTGCCAGCAGCTCTCAGGGCCTAGAGGGTAATGAGCAGTTCTTC. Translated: CASSSQGLEGNEQFF.